The T cell receptor (beta chain) described here comes from a study of blood T cell repertoires in COVID-19. In the study overall: Both acute and convalescent COVID-19 samples were obtained from the United States, Italy and Spain. The analysed material was cDNA or gDNA that came from T cells, B-cell-depleted T cells, or PBMCs.

CDR1 and CDR2 (germline): MNHEY, SMNVEV (reference sequence). V dropped 3 bases and J dropped 2 bases, with 14 bases sitting between them. This CDR3 spans 16 amino acids. In Seattle, patients joined the study during active infection and were tracked longitudinally. Under the authors' procedure: Reference gene primers were amplified, and this amplification served to estimate nucleated cell counts. The assay was immunoSEQ multiplex PCR, and TCRdb's table has in-frame clones only and misses some. V and J calls and clone size are as listed in that table; D and trimming were resolved from the DNA. Among about 170,000 clones listed, just under 85% were seen once.

The source material was peripheral blood. The origin of this receptor is a woman older than 75 with COVID-19, enrolled during active disease. The chain recombines TRBV27 with TRBJ1-5, with a weak D call TRBD1 (6 bases). The CDR3 nucleotides are TGTGCCAGCAGTTTTCGGGGGGCAGGTGGCAATCAGCCCCAGCATTTT. Encoded protein: CASSFRGAGGNQPQHF.